This TCR beta chain came from a study of cytomegalovirus exposure and HLA in healthy donors. The germline V and J ends were trimmed by 1 base and 4 bases, with 12 bases remaining between them. The V gene's germline CDR1 is SEHNR and CDR2 FQNEAQ (reference sequence). This CDR3 comprises 15 residues. Sequencing used immunoSEQ multiplex PCR; TCRdb keeps in-frame clones, though not all of them. The sample has more than 250,000 clones; less than 95% are singletons. This sequence originates from a young woman in good health and CMV-seronegative. Sequenced sample: PBMCs. The rearrangement uses TRBV7-9 and TRBJ2-3, with D possibly being TRBD1 or TRBD2 (5 bases each). The CDR3 region has the DNA TGTGCCAGCAGCTTAGGGGGTGGGGGACCAGATACGCAGTATTTT. It codes for CASSLGGGGPDTQYF. Looking up the rest from reference TRBV7-9 and TRBJ2-3 gives the full variable domain: DTGVSQNPRHKITKRGQNVTFRCDPISEHNRLYWYRQTLGQGPEFLTYFQNEAQLEKSRLLSDRFSAERPKGSFSTLEIQRTEQGDSAMYLCASSLGGGGPDTQYFGPGTRLTVL.